Listed here are 30 T cell receptor beta chains from one sample, sequenced in a study of T cells after yellow fever vaccination. A single record per CDR3 protein comes from TCRdb applying MiXCR to the 5' RACE reads. Of some 320,000 distinct CDR3 sequences listed, 8.7% were seen once; the top ten hold about a sixth. The sample here was PBMCs, taken on the day of the first yellow fever vaccination. All receptors come from a man aged 18 to 30 who received the YFV17D yellow fever vaccine.

The table lists this clonotype with many counts. The chain joins TRBV7-9 to TRBJ1-1; TRBD1 is a possible D gene (5 bases). Trimming removed 5 bases from V and 6 bases from J, with 19 bases in between. CDR3 length: 15 residues. Germline assignment: CDR1 SEHNR and CDR2 FQNEAQ (reference sequence). For the CDR3, the DNA is TGTGCCAGCAGCGGATACAGTGGGGGACCTCCTGAAGCTTTCTTT. This sequence encodes CASSGYSGGPPEAFF.

This clonotype was observed a few times. DNA for the CDR3: TGCGCCAGCAGTCCGTTTATTCAGTTCTTC. Protein product: CASSPFIQFF. The chain couples TRBV5-1 to TRBJ2-1; no definite D call. Germline V gene data show CDR1 as SGHRS and CDR2 as YFSETQ. CDR3 length equals 10 residues. Trimming left V 5 bases short and J 13 bases short, with 10 bases between.

The V gene is TRBV6-2 or TRBV6-3, the J gene TRBJ1-1; no definite D call. CDR3 size: 14 residues. The germline V gene encodes CDR1 MNHEY and CDR2 SVGEGT. V was shortened by 6 bases and J by 0 bases, with 11 bases between the two germline ends. The CDR3 nucleotides read TGTGCCAGCAGCCGACGCCAGATGAACACTGAAGCTTTCTTT. It specifies CASSRRQMNTEAFF.

Many counts were recorded for this clonotype. The chain combines TRBV7-2 with TRBJ2-7, with 8 bases matching TRBD2. Trimming took 1 base from V and 3 from J; bases not matched to a gene: 8. Germline assignment: CDR1 SGHTA and CDR2 FQGNSA. The CDR3 sequence is 16 residues long. The CDR3 loop reads CASSLGTTSEYYEQYF. CDR3 nucleotide sequence: TGTGCCAGCAGCTTAGGGACGACTAGCGAATACTACGAGCAGTACTTC.

This clonotype was seen at least ten times. The genes are TRBV25-1 and TRBJ2-3, with TRBD2 identical over 7 bases. Trimming cost V 4 bases and J 5 bases; bases outside gene matches: 9. Germline-derived CDR1 and CDR2 are MGHDK and SYGVNS. The CDR3 consists of 15 residues. CDR3 coding DNA: TGTGCCAGCAGTGCCTGGGGGGGACGGGAAGATACGCAGTATTTT. Translation: CASSAWGGREDTQYF.

This clonotype occurred a few times. The chain joins TRBV5-4 to TRBJ1-6, with TRBD1 as a possible D gene (5 bases). The CDR3 extends over 15 amino acids. The germline V gene has CDR1 SGHNT and CDR2 YYREEE (reference sequence). Trimming shortened V by 0 bases and J by 7 bases, and 11 bases separated the two germline ends. The chain's CDR3 is CASSLVGRTNSPLHF. In DNA, the CDR3 is TGTGCCAGCAGCTTGGTGGGGCGGACGAATTCACCCCTCCACTTT. The full variable domain, completed using reference TRBV5-4 and TRBJ1-6, is ETGVTQSPTHLIKTRGQQVTLRCSSQSGHNTVSWYQQALGQGPQFIFQYYREEENGRGNFPPRFSGLQFPNYSSELNVNALELDDSALYLCASSLVGRTNSPLHFGNGTRLTVT.

This clonotype has more than one count but fewer than ten. V gene TRBV4-1 combines with J gene TRBJ2-1, with D tentatively TRBD2 (6 bases). The germline CDR1 and CDR2 sequences are MGHRA and YSYEKL. Deletions cut 3 bases from V and 12 bases from J, with 24 bases between. The CDR3 consists of 16 residues. In DNA, the CDR3 is TGCGCCAGCAGCCAGGGGGAGGCAGGGCCCCACCTGGGGCAGTTCTTC. Protein sequence: CASSQGEAGPHLGQFF.

This clonotype was seen many times. This chain joins TRBV18 and TRBJ2-7; no reliable D call. V gave up 3 bases and J gave up 4 bases, with 13 bases separating them. Germline V CDR1 and CDR2: KGHSH, LQKENI. This CDR3 contains 14 residues. The CDR3 bases are TGTGCCAGCTCACCGGGGATTGTGGAGTACGAGCAGTACTTC. Translating gives CASSPGIVEYEQYF.

The chain employs TRBV7-9 and TRBJ1-4; no definite D call. The CDR3 runs 15 residues. CDR1 and CDR2 from the germline V gene are SEHNR and FQNEAQ (reference sequence). The V gene lost 3 bases and the J gene lost 3 bases, with 11 bases spanning the gap. The CDR3 nucleotides are TGTGCCAGCAGCTTGGATGTGGCGGCTAATGAAAAACTGTTTTTT. Translating it yields CASSLDVAANEKLFF.

The chain has TRBV4-2 and TRBJ2-7; D unresolved. This CDR3 is 12 amino acids long. V lost 9 bases and J 4 bases, leaving 13 bases between the germline ends. Per germline, CDR1 LGHNA and CDR2 YNFKEQ. CDR3 sequence reads: CASGDGRYEQYF. The CDR3 DNA follows: TGTGCCAGTGGGGATGGCCGGTACGAGCAGTACTTC.

The rearrangement links TRBV4-1 to TRBJ2-2; D may be TRBD1 (6 bases). The CDR3 contains 16 residues. Between the trimmed V and J ends, which lost 2 bases and 2 bases, there was a span of 12 bases. Per the germline V gene, CDR1 is MGHRA and CDR2 is YSYEKL. Here the CDR3 DNA reads TGCGCCAGCAGCCAAAAAACCGGGACAAACACCGGGGAGCTGTTTTTT. It specifies CASSQKTGTNTGELFF.

This clonotype was picked up one time. The chain links TRBV7-2 to TRBJ1-2, with no clear D. Trimming pared 5 bases from V and 4 bases from J, leaving 5 bases between. Germline CDR1 and CDR2: SGHTA and FQGNSA. There are 11 residues in the CDR3. CDR3 nucleotide sequence: TGTGCCAGCAGCCAACGCTATGGCTACACCTTC. Translated, it gives CASSQRYGYTF. The full variable domain, completed using reference TRBV7-2 and TRBJ1-2, is GAGVSQSPSNKVTEKGKDVELRCDPISGHTALYWYRQSLGQGLEFLIYFQGNSAPDKSGLPSDRFSAERTGGSVSTLTIQRTQQEDSAVYLCASSQRYGYTFGSGTRLTVV.

This clonotype showed up just a few times. J is TRBJ2-3 and V is TRBV9; no clear D. Trimming stripped 1 base from V and 4 bases from J, with 10 bases between. Germline assignment: CDR1 SGDLS and CDR2 YYNGEE. The CDR3 loop spans 14 amino acids. Written as DNA, the CDR3 is TGTGCCAGCAGCGTAATAGGGTTATCAGATACGCAGTATTTT. It codes for CASSVIGLSDTQYF.

This clonotype was observed a handful of times. The V gene is TRBV6-2 or TRBV6-3, the J gene TRBJ1-1; D unclear. The CDR3 has 15 residues. V dropped 5 bases and J dropped 1 base, with 14 bases sitting between them. CDR1 MNHEY and CDR2 SVGEGT come from the germline V gene. The CDR3 region is CASSRALRENTEAFF. The CDR3 DNA is TGTGCCAGCAGTCGCGCGCTGCGGGAGAACACTGAAGCTTTCTTT.

This chain links TRBV19 with TRBJ2-2; no firm D call. Trimming took off 6 bases at V and 2 bases at J, with 22 bases between the two ends. The CDR3 contains 18 residues. Looked up from germline, CDR1 is LNHDA and CDR2 is SQIVND (reference sequence). The CDR3 sequence is CASSRSSSIFANTGELFF. CDR3 in DNA: TGTGCCAGTAGCCGGTCGTCCTCCATATTCGCCAACACCGGGGAGCTGTTTTTT.

V gene TRBV20-1 combines with J gene TRBJ1-2, with 8 bases lining up with TRBD1. The V gene end was trimmed by 6 bases and the J gene end by 5 bases; junction bases not matched to a gene: 20. Per the germline V gene, CDR1 is DFQATT and CDR2 is SNEGSKA (reference sequence). This CDR3 is 17 amino acids long. This chain's CDR3 is CSAQPLLPQGALYGYTF. CDR3 DNA: TGCAGTGCCCAGCCCCTACTCCCTCAGGGGGCCCTATATGGCTACACCTTC.

J is TRBJ2-3 and V is TRBV7-2; the match to TRBD2 covers 8 bases. Trimming removed 2 bases from V and 4 bases from J; junction bases left unmatched: 8. This CDR3 has 16 amino acids. The germline V gene encodes CDR1 SGHTA and CDR2 FQGNSA. The CDR3 DNA is TGTGCCAGCAGCTTATACACGGGGGGGCTGGCAGATACGCAGTATTTT. Protein sequence: CASSLYTGGLADTQYF.

This clonotype has more than one count but fewer than ten. One junction end disagrees with the germline gene, perhaps due to a read error. This chain joins TRBV7-9 and TRBJ1-1; D might be TRBD1 (6 bases). Germline V CDR1 and CDR2: SEHNR, FQNEAQ (reference sequence). This CDR3 spans 14 amino acids. CDR3 DNA: TGTTCCAGCAGCTTAACAGGGTTGAACACTGAAGCTTTCTTT. It translates to CSSSLTGLNTEAFF.

This clonotype was observed a few times. Written as DNA, the CDR3 is TGCGCCAGCAGCTTGGCCATAGGAGGGGGCTCGTACCAAGAGACCCAGTACTTC. It codes for CASSLAIGGGSYQETQYF. The chain couples TRBV5-1 to TRBJ2-5, with a tentative D call TRBD1 (7 bases). The V gene's germline CDR1 is SGHRS and CDR2 YFSETQ. V dropped 0 bases and J dropped 0 bases, with 18 bases sitting between them. The CDR3 is 18 residues long.

This clonotype was observed a few times. The chain couples TRBV9 to TRBJ2-1, with 9 nucleotides matching TRBD2. CDR3 length: 13 amino acids. Germline CDR1 is SGDLS and CDR2 is YYNGEE. The V and J ends lost 2 bases and 8 bases, in that order; junction bases with no gene match: 2. The CDR3 nucleotides read TGTGCCAGCAGCGTGGTAGCGGGAGATGAGCAGTTCTTC. Its translation: CASSVVAGDEQFF.

The chain combines TRBV20-1 with TRBJ1-4, with TRBD1 as a possible D gene (5 bases). This CDR3 has 16 amino acids. Germline V lookup: CDR1 DFQATT, CDR2 SNEGSKA (reference sequence). Trimming shortened V by 0 bases and J by 2 bases, and 13 bases separated the two germline ends. CDR3 region: CSARDLLWGTNEKLFF. DNA for the CDR3: TGCAGTGCTAGAGATCTATTGTGGGGGACTAATGAAAAACTGTTTTTT.

The V call is TRBV5-1, the J call TRBJ2-1; tentatively, D is TRBD1 or TRBD2 (6 bases each). V gave up 4 bases and J gave up 5 bases, with 13 bases separating them. The CDR3 is 14 residues long. Per the germline V gene, CDR1 is SGHRS and CDR2 is YFSETQ. CDR3 nucleotides: TGCGCCAGCAGCATTAGGGGGGATCACAATGAGCAGTTCTTC. The encoded protein is CASSIRGDHNEQFF.

There are a few counts of this clonotype. V is TRBV6-1 and J is TRBJ1-1; D is unclear. Germline CDR1 is MNHNS and CDR2 is SASEGT. The CDR3 is 16 amino acids. Trimming cost V 5 bases and J 8 bases, with 24 bases left between them. CDR3 protein: CASSPSNLDGRMEAFF. CDR3 bases: TGTGCCAGCAGTCCCTCAAACTTGGATGGGAGGATGGAAGCTTTCTTT.

This clonotype was seen repeatedly, ten times or more. The chain joins TRBV5-1 to TRBJ1-4, with TRBD1 identical over 10 bases. Germline V lookup: CDR1 SGHRS, CDR2 YFSETQ. The length of the CDR3 is 15 residues. After removal of 1 base from V and 6 bases from J, the junction contained 3 bases not matched to a gene. CDR3 protein: CASSLRQGAYEKLFF. The CDR3 bases are TGCGCCAGCAGCTTGAGACAGGGGGCATATGAAAAACTGTTTTTT.

This clonotype was found a few times. This rearrangement joins TRBV11-2 to TRBJ2-3; 8 positions match TRBD2. V gave up 5 bases and J gave up 0 bases; unmatched junction bases: 13. This CDR3 contains 18 residues. Germline-derived CDR1 and CDR2 are SGHAT and FQNNGV. CDR3 residues: CASSLIRSGGPSTDTQYF. Here the CDR3 DNA reads TGTGCCAGCAGCCTTATCCGCTCGGGGGGGCCGAGCACAGATACGCAGTATTTT.

This clonotype was seen more than once but under ten times. This chain joins TRBV28 and TRBJ1-3; TRBD1 is a possible D gene (6 bases). The CDR3 contains 13 residues. CDR1 is MDHEN, CDR2 SYDVKM, per germline. V shed 5 bases and J shed 7 bases, with 12 bases lying between them. The DNA for the CDR3 is TGTGCCAGCAGTGACACAGGGAGGAACACCATATATTTT. It specifies CASSDTGRNTIYF.

The chain combines TRBV12-3 or TRBV12-4 with TRBJ2-3; the match to TRBD1 covers 7 bases. This CDR3 has 17 amino acids. V lost 4 bases to trimming and J lost 6 bases; unmatched junction nucleotides: 16. The CDR3 DNA sequence: TGTGCCAGCAGTTCAACCTGGACAGGTCCTAAAGGGGATACGCAGTATTTT. Translating it yields CASSSTWTGPKGDTQYF.

The J gene is TRBJ2-1, the V gene TRBV11-2; D gene uncertain. The CDR3 loop spans 18 amino acids. The V end lost 1 base, the J end lost 1 base, and 17 bases lay between the germline ends. Germline V lookup: CDR1 SGHAT, CDR2 FQNNGV. CDR3 region: CASSLGRAPPKSYNEQFF. Here the CDR3 DNA reads TGTGCCAGCAGCTTAGGAAGGGCGCCCCCTAAGTCCTACAATGAGCAGTTCTTC.

The chain employs TRBV4-3 and TRBJ1-2; 8 bases fit TRBD1. The germline V gene encodes CDR1 LGHNA and CDR2 YSLEER. This CDR3 region has 15 residues. Losses at the gene ends were 4 bases for V and 3 bases for J; bases not matched to a gene: 7. DNA of the CDR3: TGCGCCAGCAGCCCGGGACAGGCGTACTACTATGGCTACACCTTC. It encodes CASSPGQAYYYGYTF.

This clonotype appeared many times. The chain joins TRBV10-3 to TRBJ2-7, with a possible D match to TRBD2 (6 bases). CDR3 length: 13 residues. The V and J ends lost 10 bases and 7 bases respectively, with 20 bases between them. Germline CDR1 is ENHRY and CDR2 is SYGVKD. CDR3 sequence: CATRGTVEGEQYF. The CDR3 DNA reads TGTGCCACCCGGGGGACGGTTGAGGGAGAGCAGTACTTC.